Shown below are 4 T cell receptor beta chains from a single sample sequenced in a study of long-term antiretroviral therapy in people with HIV. Runs used v3.0 of the immunoSEQ assay and were done at survey level. The assay was immunoSEQ multiplex PCR, and TCRdb's table has in-frame clones only and misses some. The table includes roughly 26,000 clones, 90% to 95% detected once. The material sequenced was unsorted PBMCs, taken less than 5 years after starting antiretroviral therapy. The receptor set was obtained from a woman aged 45-59 years with HIV.

This sequence joins TRBV28 and TRBJ1-3, with 8 bases matching TRBD1. The CDR3 loop spans 16 amino acids. The ends lost 5 bases at V and 4 bases at J; junction bases unmatched: 10. Germline V gene lookup returns CDR1 MDHEN and CDR2 SYDVKM. CDR3 sequence reads: CASSQDHRGSGNTIYF. CDR3 nucleotides: TGTGCCAGCAGTCAAGACCACAGGGGGTCCGGAAACACCATATATTTT.

The chain joins TRBV6-1 to TRBJ2-3; the D gene is possibly TRBD2 (5 bases). The CDR3 is 15 residues long. In germline, CDR1 is MNHNS, CDR2 SASEGT. V shed 3 bases and J shed 1 base, with 11 bases lying between them. The CDR3 here is CASSDLAAGTDTQYF. As DNA, the CDR3 is TGTGCCAGCAGTGACCTAGCAGCCGGCACAGATACGCAGTATTTT.

The chain couples TRBV9 to TRBJ2-7; 10 positions agree with TRBD1. Germline V CDR1 and CDR2: SGDLS, YYNGEE. V lost 4 bases and J lost 1; bases outside the gene matches: 5. This CDR3 has 15 amino acids. The CDR3 sequence: CASSRGTGVSYEQYF. DNA of the CDR3: TGTGCCAGCAGCCGAGGGACAGGGGTTTCCTACGAGCAGTACTTC.

V gene TRBV5-1 combines with J gene TRBJ2-1, with TRBD2 identical over 9 bases. V lost 0 bases to trimming and J lost 5 bases; unmatched junction nucleotides: 6. CDR3 length: 16 amino acids. Germline V gives CDR1 SGHRS, CDR2 YFSETQ. CDR3 coding DNA: TGCGCCAGCAGCTTGGGAGGTTTAGCGGGAGACAATGAGCAGTTCTTC. Protein: CASSLGGLAGDNEQFF. The full variable domain, its missing parts supplied by reference TRBV5-1 and TRBJ2-1, is KAGVTQTPRYLIKTRGQQVTLSCSPISGHRSVSWYQQTPGQGLQFLFEYFSETQRNKGNFPGRFSGRQFSNSRSEMNVSTLELGDSALYLCASSLGGLAGDNEQFFGPGTRLTVL.